These T cell receptor beta chains were read from a single sample in a study of T cell repertoires in cytomegalovirus infection. One entry per CDR3 protein, called by TCRdb with MiXCR from the reads. Of 250,000 to 400,000 distinct CDR3 sequences listed, about 25% are singletons. Their antigens are not known. Specimen: cultured PBMCs, collected from culture after CMV antigen stimulation. Source of these receptors: a human donor in good health (CMV status not recorded). Some clones in this sample may be carry-over from other donors' samples. Each CDR3 is given with its conserved first and last residue. Each record gives: J gene, V gene, D gene, CDR3 length, clone size, CDR3 DNA, CDR3 protein. The D gene is left open where the match is weak. Clone sizes are given selectively: once, few, many, or a class where the clone is expanded.

>TRBJ1-5|TRBV4-1|-|15|few
TGCGCCAGCAGCTCTCCCGGAGCTAGCAATCAGCCCCAGCATTTT
CASSSPGASNQPQHF
>TRBJ1-4|TRBV4-2|-|18|many
TGTGCCAGCAGCCAAGAAGGCGGTTTAAGGGGGAGAGGTGAAAAACTGTTTTTT
CASSQEGGLRGRGEKLFF
>TRBJ2-7|TRBV6-6|-|14|many
TGTGCCAGCAGTCTACGACAGGGAGGGTACGAGCAGTACTTC
CASSLRQGGYEQYF
>TRBJ2-3|TRBV30|-|14|few
TGTGCCTGGAGCCCGGACCTACTCAGGGGTACGCAGTATTTT
CAWSPDLLRGTQYF
>TRBJ2-5|TRBV19|-|14|-
TGTGCCAGTAGTATGGGGCAGGGTGGAGAGACCCAGTACTTC
CASSMGQGGETQYF
>TRBJ1-1|TRBV7-8|TRBD1|17|few
TGTGCCAGCAGCTCCCGACCTTGGACAGGGAGGAACACTGAAGCTTTCTTT
CASSSRPWTGRNTEAFF
>TRBJ1-5|TRBV18|-|13|many
TGTGCCAGCTCCGCAGGGGGCAATCAGCCCCAGCATTTT
CASSAGGNQPQHF
>TRBJ2-5|TRBV6-1|-|11|many
TGTGCCAGCCAGGTGCGGGAGACCCAGTACTTC
CASQVRETQYF
>TRBJ2-1|TRBV7-6|-|16|few
TGTGCCAGCAGCTCGGGTTTCTACAGCTCCTACAATGAGCAGTTCTTC
CASSSGFYSSYNEQFF
>TRBJ2-4|TRBV11-2|TRBD2|18|-
TGTGCCAGCAGCGCCGGGACTAGCGGGAGGGCTCCCAAAAACATTCAGTACTTC
CASSAGTSGRAPKNIQYF
>TRBJ1-1|TRBV12-3/TRBV12-4|-|13|few
TGTGCCACCGGGGGGAGGGCCCGGGCTGAAGGGTTCTTT
CATGGRARAEGFF
>TRBJ2-1|TRBV4-3|TRBD2|15|-
TGCGCCAGCAGCCCAAGACTAGCGGGGTACAATGAGCAGTTCTTC
CASSPRLAGYNEQFF
>TRBJ1-1|TRBV6-1|-|17|-
TGTGCCAGCAGATTCAGGGGACCTGAAGACATGAACACTGAAGCTTTCTTT
CASRFRGPEDMNTEAFF
>TRBJ1-5|TRBV7-9|-|13|few
TGTGCCAGCTCGGACCGGAGGGGACAGCCCCAGCATTTT
CASSDRRGQPQHF
>TRBJ1-1|TRBV12-3/TRBV12-4|-|14|many
TGTGCCAGCAGTACCGGGACCCTCGACGCTGAAGCTTTCTTT
CASSTGTLDAEAFF